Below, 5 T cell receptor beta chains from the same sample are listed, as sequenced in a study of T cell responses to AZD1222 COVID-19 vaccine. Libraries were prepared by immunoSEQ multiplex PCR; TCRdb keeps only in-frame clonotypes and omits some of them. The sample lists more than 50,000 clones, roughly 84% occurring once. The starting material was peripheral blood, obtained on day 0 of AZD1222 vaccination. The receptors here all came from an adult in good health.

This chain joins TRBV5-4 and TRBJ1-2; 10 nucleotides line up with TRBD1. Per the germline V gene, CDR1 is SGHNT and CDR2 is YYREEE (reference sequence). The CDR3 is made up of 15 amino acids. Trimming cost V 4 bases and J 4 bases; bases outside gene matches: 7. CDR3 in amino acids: CASSRSTGGLYGYTF. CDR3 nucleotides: TGTGCCAGCAGCAGATCGACAGGGGGCCTCTATGGCTACACCTTC.

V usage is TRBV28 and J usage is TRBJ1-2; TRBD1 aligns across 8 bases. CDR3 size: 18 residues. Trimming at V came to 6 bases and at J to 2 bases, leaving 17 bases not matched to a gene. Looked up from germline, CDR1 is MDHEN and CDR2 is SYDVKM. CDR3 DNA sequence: TGTGCCAGCAGGCCTACCCTAGGACAGGGTACCTTGAACTATGGCTACACCTTC. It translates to CASRPTLGQGTLNYGYTF.

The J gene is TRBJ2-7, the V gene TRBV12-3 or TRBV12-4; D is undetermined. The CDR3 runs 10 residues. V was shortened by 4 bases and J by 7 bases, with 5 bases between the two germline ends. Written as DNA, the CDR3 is TGTGCCAGCAGTTATAGGGAGCAGTACTTC. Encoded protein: CASSYREQYF.

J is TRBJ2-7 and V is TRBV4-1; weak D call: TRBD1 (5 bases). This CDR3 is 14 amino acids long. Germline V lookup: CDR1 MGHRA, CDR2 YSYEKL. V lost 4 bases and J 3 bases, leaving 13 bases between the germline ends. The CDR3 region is CASSPFQGDYEQYF. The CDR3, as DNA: TGCGCCAGCAGCCCCTTTCAAGGGGACTACGAGCAGTACTTC.

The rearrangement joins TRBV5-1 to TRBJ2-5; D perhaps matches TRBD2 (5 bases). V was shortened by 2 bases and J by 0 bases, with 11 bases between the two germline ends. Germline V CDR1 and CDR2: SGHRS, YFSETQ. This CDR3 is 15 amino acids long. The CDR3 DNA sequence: TGCGCCAGCAGCTTAGGTTCGGGAAACCAAGAGACCCAGTACTTC. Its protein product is CASSLGSGNQETQYF.